This T cell receptor beta chain was found in a study of OX40 agonist ivuxolimab in advanced cancers. Study-level background: Ivuxolimab was an agonistic, fully human IgG2 monoclonal antibody directed against OX40 (CD134), a costimulatory receptor. Partial responses occurred in three dose-escalation patients: two with cutaneous melanoma and one with hepatocellular carcinoma. Of the roughly 52 dose-escalation patients, hepatocellular carcinoma was present in around 19, melanoma in some 15, renal cell carcinoma in 9 and head and neck cancer in 9. The point of sequencing TCRbeta in the periphery was to test whether ivuxolimab changed TCR sequence diversity and drove clonal T-cell expansion. In the dose-escalation cohort, more than 75% of patients were male, and the mean age was around 60 years, with a range of roughly 20 to 79. Patients were allowed to have had prior anti-PD-1, anti-PD-L1 or anti-CTLA-4 therapy, and 40% of the dose-escalation patients had previously received checkpoint inhibitors. Intravenous ivuxolimab was administered to patients every 2 weeks at six dose levels: 0.01, 0.1, 0.3, 1.5, 3 and 10 mg/kg. The monotherapy dose-escalation portion (N ≈ 55 patients) of the phase I ivuxolimab trial is reported in the paper.

The trial excluded patients who had a history of autoimmune disease or who were on systemic immunosuppression. Peripheral blood for TCR sequencing was drawn from every dose cohort at baseline, at cycle 4 day 1 and at cycle 7 day 1. The samples were taken from a phase I, first-in-human, multicenter, open-label dose-escalation trial of ivuxolimab. Adults with locally advanced or metastatic melanoma, renal cell, hepatocellular, or head and neck squamous cell carcinoma were enrolled in the trial. Before TCR sequencing, CD4+ and CD8+ T cells were separately sorted from peripheral blood. As concerns this clone: Its antigen target is currently unknown. It has no much larger one-base neighbor in the sample; base qualities were not kept.

Study-wide conclusions, independent of this receptor: In the 0.1-3.0 mg/kg groups, partial responders were among the patients with the lowest normalized peripheral clonal expansion, particularly in CD8+ T cells. After ivuxolimab, CD8+ T cells had more expanded clones than CD4+ T cells on average. The antigen specificity of the clonally expanded peripheral T cells was not determined. Low levels of normalized T-cell clonal expansion were also seen in some patients who did not respond. At doses from 0.1 to 3.0 mg/kg, clonal expansion was seen in both CD4+ and CD8+ blood T cells between baseline and week 6.

The germline V gene yields KGHSH for CDR1 and LQKENI for CDR2. Spanning cysteine to phenylalanine, the CDR3 consists of 14 amino acids. The only DNA kept is the CDR3, 42 bases in frame from the first base. Ends trimmed: V by 1 base, J by 7 bases; bases unmatched to a gene: 4. For sequencing of the TCRbeta CDR3 region, genomic DNA was extracted from the sorted cells. TCRbeta CDR3 regions were sequenced using the immunoSEQ Assay. TCRdb mirrors the immuneACCESS table, restricted to in-frame sequences. Some clones are absent from its copies; in checked studies, under half trace to an unresolved V gene, and the reason for the others is unknown. A total of approximately 38,000 clones appear in this sample, more than 75% of them only once. Approximately 31% of the sample belongs to the ten largest clones.

This clonotype was obtained from an adult with an advanced solid tumor such as melanoma, head and neck, liver or kidney cancer. This sample comprised CD4+ or CD8+ T cells sorted from blood, obtained in a trial of the OX40 agonist ivuxolimab. Here the chain combines TRBV18 and TRBJ2-1; 7 of the junction bases match TRBD1. The bases are TGTGCCAGCTCACCACAGGGGGCGCGGAATGAGCAGTTCTTC. Its translation is CASSPQGARNEQFF.